Here is one T cell receptor (beta chain) with its context. Its antigen remains unidentified. A much bigger clone sits one base away, suggesting this may be a read error. This entry belongs to a study of blood T cells in healthy people across ages. Study-wide findings and caveats: Considered underestimates were the diversity estimates obtained from one million T cells. The unsorted PBMCs prevented any conclusive comparison of naive versus antigen-experienced cells. Measured against age, TCR beta diversity per million T cells decreased in a roughly linear manner.

Together with a sample-barcoded 5' primer, a J-beta primer mix was included in a second PCR lasting about 7 to 12 cycles. All samples yielded 2.5 million or more CDR3-containing paired-end reads. TCRdb analysed the 5' RACE reads with MiXCR anew, one entry per CDR3 protein. Seen here are about 1.7 million distinct CDR3 sequences, about 28% observed once, and the top ten hold 7.7%. CDR1 SGHTA and CDR2 FQGNSA come from the germline V gene. The CDR3 contains 15 residues. V gave up 6 bases and J gave up 3 bases, with 18 bases separating them. The V call is TRBV7-2, the J call TRBJ2-7; either TRBD1 or TRBD2 may fit D (6 bases each). The material sequenced was blood. The sequence derives from a woman aged 25 to 45 in good health. CDR3 residues: CASSSSGRGLYEQYF. The CDR3 DNA reads as TGTGCCAGCAGTTCATCGGGTCGGGGGCTCTACGAGCAGTACTTC.